This record concerns one T cell receptor beta chain sequence. Its antigen is currently unknown. Every sequencing run produced over 180 million TCR-beta sequences, and the sequences from any one run covered 15-18 subjects. TCRdb reprocessed the 5' RACE reads via MiXCR and lists one record per CDR3 protein. The sample holds 55,000 to 80,000 distinct CDR3 sequences, around 5.2% seen once. The data stem from a study of neurological immune-mediated disorders. Study-wide results and limits: HTLV-1-associated myelopathy had the most TCR clonal expansion, and multiple sclerosis had the least, less than healthy controls.

This receptor was identified in a woman aged 50 to 65 with multiple sclerosis. The sequenced sample was PBMCs.

The CDR3 DNA follows: TGTGCTAGTGGTAGTCCGGGACAGGTGAACACCGGGGAGCTGTTTTTT. It specifies CASGSPGQVNTGELFF. V usage is TRBV12-5 and J usage is TRBJ2-2; the match to TRBD1 covers 8 bases. This CDR3 contains 16 residues. Germline V CDR1 and CDR2: LGHNT, FRNRAP. The junction had 6 bases not matched to a gene; V was cut back by 5 bases and J by 1 base.